This T cell receptor (beta chain) was captured by sequencing in a study of blood T cell repertoires in COVID-19 (TCRdb year 2020). About the study as a whole: Collaborator samples came from the United States, Italy and Spain and covered acute and convalescent phases of COVID-19. Where available, HLA class I and class II types were taken from metadata supplied by the sample provider and were not determined by assay-based typing. Sample metadata almost always included a de-identified subject ID, COVID-19 status, age in years and sex. The repertoires were made available in a free public database intended to serve as a resource for research on the immune response to SARS-CoV-2. Samples came from the ongoing ImmuneRACE study (first 160 participants) plus 1,254 subjects from 6 global collaborators. The prospective study material was composed of cDNA or gDNA derived from T cells, B-cell-depleted T cells, or PBMCs. The dataset comprised deeply sampled blood TCRbeta repertoires from subjects exposed to, actively infected with, or recovered from COVID-19.

TCRbeta CDR3 regions were amplified from genomic DNA using the immunoSEQ Assay, a bias-controlled multiplex PCR. The paper's data handling went like this. Nucleated cell counts per sample were estimated from amplification of reference gene primers within the assay. To quantify the absolute abundance of each unique TCRbeta CDR3 rearrangement, sequence reads were collapsed and filtered. Productive Simpson clonality was computed per sample as the square root of Simpson's diversity index over productive rearrangements. Imported from immuneACCESS, the table was reduced by TCRdb to in-frame sequences with V and J called. These copies leave out some clones; in studies compared against another copy, an unresolved V gene accounts for under half, and the cause of the remainder is not known. V and J calls and clone size follow that table, whereas D and trimming were derived from the DNA. The table for this sample lists approximately 100,000 clones; approximately 92% of them were counted only once. The biggest ten clones account for approximately 5.7% of the sample.

Points the paper makes about the study in general: The amount of clinical and demographic metadata varied by source and participant and was provided uncurated.

Whole blood was collected in K2EDTA tubes by collaborating institutions according to the institutions' own protocols. For TCRbeta analysis, collaborators shipped samples as frozen whole blood, isolated PBMCs, or DNA extracted from either of those sample types. Comment on this clone: It lacks a known antigen. Base qualities were left out, and no much larger clone turns up one base away.

Sequencing was performed on peripheral blood. The source is a man aged 45-60 years with active COVID-19.

The CDR3 sequence is CASSPLGGSSYEQYF. The nucleotide sequence is TGTGCCAGCAGTCCTCTGGGCGGGTCCTCCTACGAGCAGTACTTC. Recombination joined TRBV27 with TRBJ2-7; a tentative D call is TRBD2 (5 bases match). Trimming at the junction amounts to 5 bases on V and 0 bases on J, and the germline ends lie 14 bases apart. Sequences MNHEY (CDR1) and SMNVEV (CDR2) are obtained from the germline V gene (reference sequence). Including cysteine and phenylalanine, the CDR3 has 15 amino acids. The CDR3 DNA has 45 bases and is translated from base 1.